This T cell receptor beta chain originates from a study of cytomegalovirus exposure and HLA in healthy donors. In the study overall: An earlier analysis identified more than 90 million unique TCR beta sequences in 150 million to 200 million T cells.

General study findings and limits: Prediction of most subjects' HLA-A and HLA-B alleles by TCR beta sequences was reportedly accurate.

PCR was performed using 60 Vbeta and 13 Jbeta primers. How the authors handled the data: Later analysis identified approximately 88 million unique TCR beta chains, approximately 10 million shared. Clones were sequenced by immunoSEQ multiplex PCR, and TCRdb holds only the in-frame ones, with some missing. V, J and clone size are taken as reported in that table, and D and trimming were inferred from the DNA itself. Among around 150,000 clones, over 60% were seen once, and the ten largest hold roughly 2%. J was trimmed by 6 bases and V by 2 bases; bases with no gene match: 5. CDR1 KGHSH and CDR2 LQKENI come from the germline V gene. The CDR3 runs 14 residues. This clone was counted between two and nine times. The antigen remains unidentified.

This TCR came from a man between 25 and 39 years old in good health and CMV-seronegative. The sample comprised PBMCs. V usage is TRBV18 and J usage is TRBJ1-2; 8 nucleotides agree with TRBD1. CDR3 sequence (DNA): TGTGCCAGCTCACCAACCGGGACAGGAGATGGCTACACCTTC. Its protein is CASSPTGTGDGYTF.